This is a list of T cell receptor beta chains from one sample in a study of blood T cell repertoires in COVID-19. Clones were read by immunoSEQ multiplex PCR, and TCRdb kept only the in-frame ones, dropping some. The table has about 41,000 clones, under 80% seen once. Material for sequencing was peripheral blood. These TCRs come from a man older than 75 with acute or convalescent COVID-19. Each CDR3 is given with its conserved first and last residue. The order of the fields is J gene, clone size, D gene, V gene, CDR3 protein, CDR3 DNA. The D gene is left open where the match is weak. Some rows have no size entry. The others give once, few or many, or a class for an expanded clone.

J gene: TRBJ2-5
clone size: NA
D gene: TRBD2
V gene: TRBV5-6
CDR3 protein: CASSPGTSAETQYF
CDR3 DNA: TGTGCCAGCAGCCCAGGGACTAGCGCGGAGACCCAGTACTTC

J gene: TRBJ1-5
clone size: NA
D gene: NA
V gene: TRBV19
CDR3 protein: CASSIVRGGSGQPQHF
CDR3 DNA: TGTGCCAGTAGTATAGTAAGGGGGGGCTCGGGTCAGCCCCAGCATTTT

J gene: TRBJ1-5
clone size: NA
D gene: NA
V gene: TRBV6-5
CDR3 protein: CASSPSGQPYQPQHF
CDR3 DNA: TGTGCCAGCAGTCCTAGTGGACAGCCCTATCAGCCCCAGCATTTT

J gene: TRBJ1-3
clone size: NA
D gene: TRBD1
V gene: TRBV4-1
CDR3 protein: CASSPPTGTGGNTIYF
CDR3 DNA: TGCGCCAGCAGCCCTCCAACCGGGACAGGGGGAAACACCATATATTTT

J gene: TRBJ2-2
clone size: NA
D gene: TRBD2
V gene: TRBV18
CDR3 protein: CASSTTRGLAGENTGELFF
CDR3 DNA: TGTGCCAGCTCCACCACCCGGGGACTAGCGGGAGAGAACACCGGGGAGCTGTTTTTT

J gene: TRBJ2-1
clone size: NA
D gene: TRBD2
V gene: TRBV28
CDR3 protein: CASSLGTSRYNEQFF
CDR3 DNA: TGTGCCAGCAGTTTAGGGACTAGCCGGTACAATGAGCAGTTCTTC

J gene: TRBJ2-5
clone size: NA
D gene: NA
V gene: TRBV5-1
CDR3 protein: CASSVPGGETQYF
CDR3 DNA: TGCGCCAGCAGCGTCCCTGGCGGGGAGACCCAGTACTTC

J gene: TRBJ1-6
clone size: NA
D gene: NA
V gene: TRBV7-9
CDR3 protein: CASSLVNSPLHF
CDR3 DNA: TGTGCCAGCAGCTTAGTAAATTCACCCCTCCACTTT

J gene: TRBJ2-3
clone size: once
D gene: NA
V gene: TRBV9
CDR3 protein: CASSVNVGGTDTQYF
CDR3 DNA: TGTGCCAGCAGCGTAAATGTAGGGGGCACAGATACGCAGTATTTT

J gene: TRBJ2-1
clone size: NA
D gene: NA
V gene: TRBV29-1
CDR3 protein: CSVNGAYNEQFF
CDR3 DNA: TGCAGCGTAAACGGGGCCTACAATGAGCAGTTCTTC

J gene: TRBJ1-3
clone size: NA
D gene: NA
V gene: TRBV11-2
CDR3 protein: CASSSDSSGNTIYF
CDR3 DNA: TGTGCCAGCAGCTCCGACAGCTCTGGAAACACCATATATTTT

J gene: TRBJ2-2
clone size: NA
D gene: TRBD2
V gene: TRBV5-1
CDR3 protein: CASSLTMAGGANTGELFF
CDR3 DNA: TGCGCCAGCAGCTTGACGATGGCGGGAGGCGCGAACACCGGGGAGCTGTTTTTT

J gene: TRBJ1-3
clone size: few
D gene: NA
V gene: TRBV6-5
CDR3 protein: CASSSNWGDSGNTIYF
CDR3 DNA: TGTGCCAGCAGTTCCAACTGGGGGGACTCTGGAAACACCATATATTTT

J gene: TRBJ2-7
clone size: NA
D gene: NA
V gene: TRBV21-1
CDR3 protein: CASSGSPGLAGEPSYEQYF
CDR3 DNA: TGTGCCAGCAGCGGGTCCCCCGGACTAGCGGGAGAACCCTCCTACGAGCAGTACTTC

J gene: TRBJ2-4
clone size: NA
D gene: NA
V gene: TRBV18
CDR3 protein: CASSPNGPGTKNIQYF
CDR3 DNA: TGTGCCAGCTCACCCAACGGTCCGGGGACCAAAAACATTCAGTACTTC

J gene: TRBJ1-1
clone size: NA
D gene: TRBD1
V gene: TRBV5-4
CDR3 protein: CASSAGQGHGGMNTEAFF
CDR3 DNA: TGTGCCAGCAGCGCCGGACAGGGACACGGCGGTATGAACACTGAAGCTTTCTTT

J gene: TRBJ1-2
clone size: NA
D gene: NA
V gene: TRBV9
CDR3 protein: CASSVAMGGPGGYTF
CDR3 DNA: TGTGCCAGCAGCGTAGCTATGGGCGGGCCGGGCGGCTACACCTTC

J gene: TRBJ2-2
clone size: NA
D gene: NA
V gene: TRBV10-2
CDR3 protein: CASSAGTWTGELFF
CDR3 DNA: TGCGCCAGCAGTGCCGGGACTTGGACCGGGGAGCTGTTTTTT

J gene: TRBJ1-2
clone size: NA
D gene: TRBD1
V gene: TRBV7-3
CDR3 protein: CASSPGGGQGPSYGYTF
CDR3 DNA: TGTGCCAGCAGCCCGGGGGGCGGACAGGGGCCGTCTTATGGCTACACCTTC

J gene: TRBJ2-7
clone size: NA
D gene: TRBD2
V gene: TRBV3-1/TRBV3-2
CDR3 protein: CASSPTSGGAYEQYF
CDR3 DNA: TGTGCCAGCAGCCCAACTAGCGGGGGGGCCTACGAGCAGTACTTC

J gene: TRBJ2-1
clone size: NA
D gene: TRBD1
V gene: TRBV5-6
CDR3 protein: CASSFRTGSYNEQFF
CDR3 DNA: TGTGCCAGCAGCTTCCGGACAGGGTCCTACAATGAGCAGTTCTTC

J gene: TRBJ2-1
clone size: NA
D gene: NA
V gene: TRBV5-1
CDR3 protein: CASSLGGAGDNEQFF
CDR3 DNA: TGCGCCAGCAGCTTGGGTGGAGCGGGCGATAATGAGCAGTTCTTC

J gene: TRBJ1-4
clone size: NA
D gene: NA
V gene: TRBV27
CDR3 protein: CASSNYLATNEKLFF
CDR3 DNA: TGTGCCAGCAGTAATTATCTCGCAACTAATGAAAAACTGTTTTTT

J gene: TRBJ2-1
clone size: NA
D gene: TRBD2
V gene: TRBV7-6
CDR3 protein: CASSLEAGPSSVYNEQFF
CDR3 DNA: TGTGCCAGCAGCTTAGAAGCGGGACCTTCTTCCGTCTACAATGAGCAGTTCTTC

J gene: TRBJ2-4
clone size: NA
D gene: NA
V gene: TRBV7-3
CDR3 protein: CASSGGAGKNIQYF
CDR3 DNA: TGTGCCAGCTCTGGGGGGGCTGGCAAAAACATTCAGTACTTC

J gene: TRBJ2-5
clone size: NA
D gene: TRBD1
V gene: TRBV10-3
CDR3 protein: CAIRGDSKETQYF
CDR3 DNA: TGTGCCATCAGAGGGGACAGCAAAGAGACCCAGTACTTC

J gene: TRBJ2-4
clone size: NA
D gene: NA
V gene: TRBV6-1
CDR3 protein: CASSEGVGGAKNIQYF
CDR3 DNA: TGTGCCAGCAGTGAAGGAGTGGGGGGAGCCAAAAACATTCAGTACTTC

J gene: TRBJ1-2
clone size: NA
D gene: TRBD1
V gene: TRBV25-1
CDR3 protein: CASSSTPGQGSAGYGYTF
CDR3 DNA: TGTGCCAGCAGTTCGACCCCGGGACAGGGAAGTGCGGGCTATGGCTACACCTTC

J gene: TRBJ2-1
clone size: NA
D gene: TRBD1
V gene: TRBV11-2
CDR3 protein: CASSLGGTGGGYEQFF
CDR3 DNA: TGTGCCAGCAGCTTAGGGGGGACAGGGGGCGGGTATGAGCAGTTCTTC

J gene: TRBJ1-6
clone size: NA
D gene: TRBD1
V gene: TRBV7-2
CDR3 protein: CASSFRDRLDSPLHF
CDR3 DNA: TGTGCCAGCAGCTTTCGGGACAGGCTCGATTCACCCCTCCACTTT

J gene: TRBJ1-1
clone size: NA
D gene: NA
V gene: TRBV27
CDR3 protein: CASSSRRVVGTTEAFF
CDR3 DNA: TGTGCCAGCAGTTCGAGGCGGGTAGTGGGAACGACTGAAGCTTTCTTT

J gene: TRBJ2-3
clone size: NA
D gene: TRBD2
V gene: TRBV9
CDR3 protein: CASSVGGSSSDTQYF
CDR3 DNA: TGTGCCAGCAGCGTCGGGGGGAGTTCGTCAGATACGCAGTATTTT

J gene: TRBJ2-2
clone size: NA
D gene: TRBD2
V gene: TRBV7-3
CDR3 protein: CASSSSSGGSGELFF
CDR3 DNA: TGTGCCAGCAGCTCTTCTAGCGGGGGGAGCGGGGAGCTGTTTTTT

J gene: TRBJ2-5
clone size: NA
D gene: NA
V gene: TRBV25-1
CDR3 protein: CASSEGAGQETQYF
CDR3 DNA: TGTGCCAGCAGTGAGGGGGCTGGTCAAGAGACCCAGTACTTC

J gene: TRBJ1-2
clone size: few
D gene: TRBD1
V gene: TRBV9
CDR3 protein: CASSVGTGNYGYTF
CDR3 DNA: TGTGCCAGCAGCGTAGGGACAGGGAACTATGGCTACACCTTC

J gene: TRBJ1-1
clone size: NA
D gene: NA
V gene: TRBV7-3
CDR3 protein: CASSPDGSGTEAFF
CDR3 DNA: TGTGCCAGCAGCCCTGACGGGAGTGGCACTGAAGCTTTCTTT

J gene: TRBJ1-2
clone size: NA
D gene: NA
V gene: TRBV10-3
CDR3 protein: CAISEGGKGYGYTF
CDR3 DNA: TGTGCCATCAGTGAAGGGGGTAAGGGCTATGGCTACACCTTC

J gene: TRBJ1-1
clone size: NA
D gene: NA
V gene: TRBV11-2
CDR3 protein: CASSLDIPAEAFF
CDR3 DNA: TGTGCCAGCAGCTTAGATATTCCGGCTGAAGCTTTCTTT

J gene: TRBJ2-1
clone size: NA
D gene: TRBD1
V gene: TRBV13
CDR3 protein: CASSRGTGTYNEQFF
CDR3 DNA: TGTGCCAGCAGCCGGGGGACAGGAACCTACAATGAGCAGTTCTTC